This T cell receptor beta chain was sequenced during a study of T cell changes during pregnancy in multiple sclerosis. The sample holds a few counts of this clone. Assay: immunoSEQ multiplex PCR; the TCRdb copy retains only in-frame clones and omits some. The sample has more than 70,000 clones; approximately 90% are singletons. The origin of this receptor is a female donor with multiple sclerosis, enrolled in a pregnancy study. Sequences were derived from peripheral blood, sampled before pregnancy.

CDR3 residues: CSVEDRGKNTEAFF. As DNA, the CDR3 is TGCAGCGTTGAGGACAGGGGAAAGAACACTGAAGCTTTCTTT. The genes are TRBV29-1 and TRBJ1-1; 9 bases match TRBD1. The CDR3 sequence is 14 residues long. The V segment lost 3 bases and the J segment 1 base; nucleotides outside the gene matches: 3. Germline V lookup: CDR1 SQVTM, CDR2 ANQGSEA. Full variable domain (missing parts from reference TRBV29-1 and TRBJ1-1): SAVISQKPSRDICQRGTSLTIQCQVDSQVTMMFWYRQQPGQSLTLIATANQGSEATYESGFVIDKFPISRPNLTFSTLTVSNMSPEDSSIYLCSVEDRGKNTEAFFGQGTRLTVV.